The clone carrying this T cell receptor beta chain was seen a handful of times. Its cognate antigen is unknown. The data originate from a study of T cell repertoires in aging, cancer and after chemotherapy. TCR beta rearrangements were amplified from peripheral blood genomic DNA. Study-wide findings and caveats: Untreated cancer patients had significantly lower blood TCR diversity than age-matched healthy donors. Rebound thymic output was suggested by rising median generation probability during chemotherapy in each cancer cohort.

TRB rearrangements spanning V, D and J were amplified using mixed TRB-A/B primers. Each CDR3 protein gets one entry after TCRdb re-called the multiplex PCR reads with MiXCR. The sample has about 13,000 distinct CDR3 sequences, around 23% seen once; the top ten hold over 45%. The sequence was collected from a human donor in good health. Sequenced: blood.

The DNA of the CDR3 is TGTGCCATCAGAGAACAGGGGACGTTGGAGACCCAGTACTTC. It encodes CAIREQGTLETQYF. V gene TRBV10-3 combines with J gene TRBJ2-5, with 7 bases lining up with TRBD1. The trim removed 6 bases at V and 5 bases at J, leaving 9 bases unmatched. Germline CDR1 ENHRY, CDR2 SYGVKD. The CDR3 spans 14 residues.